Described below is a single TCR beta chain sequence and its context. At one of its ends the junction is not consistent with the germline gene, which may arise from a read error. TCRbeta libraries were built with three rounds of nested PCR, modified from ARM-PCR. MiXCR, run by TCRdb on the multiplex PCR reads, gives a single entry per CDR3 protein. The data show tens of thousands of distinct CDR3 sequences, around 86% seen once. The data are from a study of tumor and adjacent non-tumor tissue in lung cancer. Per germline, CDR1 MNHEY and CDR2 SVGAGI. This CDR3 region has 14 residues. No cell sorting was done before RNA was extracted from the tissue.

The clonotype was recovered from a woman aged 50 to 65 with non-small cell lung cancer. What was sequenced was lung tumor tissue. This chain connects TRBV6-5 to TRBJ2-5; TRBD2 is a possible D gene (6 bases). CDR3: CGSSQTRAGKTHYF. As DNA, the CDR3 is TGTGGCAGCAGCCAAACAAGGGCGGGGAAGACCCACTACTTC.